This TCR beta chain emerged from a study of blood T cell repertoires in COVID-19. V gave up 2 bases and J gave up 4 bases, with 12 bases separating them. CDR3 length equals 15 residues. The germline gives CDR1 PRHDT, CDR2 FYEKMQ (reference sequence). Only in-frame clones appear in the TCRdb table, and some are missing; sequencing was by immunoSEQ multiplex PCR. The table shows approximately 210,000 clones, with approximately 78% occurring only once. The TCR sequence derives from a woman in her forties with acute or convalescent COVID-19. The gene calls are TRBV13 and TRBJ1-5; D perhaps matches TRBD1 (5 bases). Specimen: peripheral blood. The CDR3: CASSLSTDRNQPQHF. Written as DNA, the CDR3 is TGTGCCAGCAGCTTATCGACAGATCGGAATCAGCCCCAGCATTTT.